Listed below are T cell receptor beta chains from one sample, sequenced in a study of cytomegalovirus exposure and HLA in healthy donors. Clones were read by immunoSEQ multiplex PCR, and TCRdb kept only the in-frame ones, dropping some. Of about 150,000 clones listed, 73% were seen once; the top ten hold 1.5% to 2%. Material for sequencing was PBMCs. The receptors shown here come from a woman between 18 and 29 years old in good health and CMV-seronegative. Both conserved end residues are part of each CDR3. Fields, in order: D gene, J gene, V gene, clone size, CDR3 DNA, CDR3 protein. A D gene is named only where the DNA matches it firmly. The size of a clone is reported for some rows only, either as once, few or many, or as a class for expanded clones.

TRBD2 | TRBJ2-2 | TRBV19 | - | TGTGCCAGTATGAAAGCGGGGGCCTTGAACACCGGGGAGCTGTTTTTT | CASMKAGALNTGELFF
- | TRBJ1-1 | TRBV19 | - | TGTGCCAGCTCGATGGGAGTGAGAGCTTTCTTT | CASSMGVRAFF
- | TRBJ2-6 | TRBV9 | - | TGTGCCAGCCGAGGCGGACCTACGGGGGTCCTGACTTTC | CASRGGPTGVLTF
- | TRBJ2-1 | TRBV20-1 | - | TGCAGTGCTAACCAGGGGAATGAGCAGTTCTTC | CSANQGNEQFF
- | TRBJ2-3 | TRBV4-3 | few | TGCGCCAGCAGCCAAGGGTGGCAGCCCCTAGGGGGTTATACGCAGTATTTT | CASSQGWQPLGGYTQYF
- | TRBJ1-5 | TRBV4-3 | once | TGCGCCAGCAGCCAAGATTGGGGCACGAACAATCAGCCCCAGCATTTT | CASSQDWGTNNQPQHF
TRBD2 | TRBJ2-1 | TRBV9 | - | TGTGCCAGCAGCTGGGCGGGAGTAGGGAATGAGCAGTTCTTC | CASSWAGVGNEQFF
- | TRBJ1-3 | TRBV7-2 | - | TGTGCCGTATCGACAGGAGTTGGAAACACCATATATTTT | CAVSTGVGNTIYF
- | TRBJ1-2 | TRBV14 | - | TGTGCCAGCAGCCAAGCCACGTCACAGGGTCACTATGGCTACACCTTC | CASSQATSQGHYGYTF
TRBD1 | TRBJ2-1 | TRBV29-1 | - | TGCAGCCCCCGGGACAGGGACGGGAATGAGCAGTTCTTC | CSPRDRDGNEQFF
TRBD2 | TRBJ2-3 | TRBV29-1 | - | TGCAGCGTTGAAGATTTAACCCGGGACTACACAGATACGCAGTATTTT | CSVEDLTRDYTDTQYF
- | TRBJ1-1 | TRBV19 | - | TGTGCCAGTAGGTGGGACTTCAAGTACACTGAAGCTTTCTTT | CASRWDFKYTEAFF
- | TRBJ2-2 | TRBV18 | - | TGTGCCAGCTCACCACAGGGACAGAACACCGGGGAGCTGTTTTTT | CASSPQGQNTGELFF
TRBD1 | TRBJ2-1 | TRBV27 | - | TGTGCCAGCAGTTACAGGGGGAATGAGCAGTTCTTC | CASSYRGNEQFF
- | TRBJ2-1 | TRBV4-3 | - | TGCGCCAGCAGCCAAGAGTTCGTAGTACGGGAGAGGAACAATGAGCAGTTCTTC | CASSQEFVVRERNNEQFF
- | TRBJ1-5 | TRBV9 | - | TGTGCCAGCAGCGCACTCAGGGCCCGAAATTATAGCAATCAGCCCCAGCATTTT | CASSALRARNYSNQPQHF
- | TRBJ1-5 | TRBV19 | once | TGTGCCAGTAGTAACGGGGTTAATCAGCCCCAGCATTTT | CASSNGVNQPQHF
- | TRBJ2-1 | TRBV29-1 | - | TGCAGCGTTGAACCCGATAGCTCCTACAATGAGCAGTTCTTC | CSVEPDSSYNEQFF
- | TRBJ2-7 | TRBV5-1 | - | TGCGCCAGCAGCTCCCTTTTCCGGGGCTCCTACGAGCAGTACTTC | CASSSLFRGSYEQYF
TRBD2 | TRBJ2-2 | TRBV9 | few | TGTGCCAGCAGCGTACTTTCTAGCGGGGGTCGCGGGGAGCTGTTTTTT | CASSVLSSGGRGELFF
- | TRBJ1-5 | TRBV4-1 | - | TGCGCCAGCAGCCAGTACCGGGACAAAGATCAGCCCCAGCATTTT | CASSQYRDKDQPQHF
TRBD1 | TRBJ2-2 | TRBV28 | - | TGTGCCAGCAGTTTATGGCGACAGGGGAGAACACCCGGGGAGCTGTTTTTT | CASSLWRQGRTPGELFF
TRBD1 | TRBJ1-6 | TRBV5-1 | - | TGCGCCAGCAGCTTGGACTCCCAAACGAGGGACAGCGTGTTT | CASSLDSQTRDSVF
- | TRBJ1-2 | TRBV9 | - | TGTGCCAGCAGCGCGTACAGGGCCACCACACCGGCCCTGTTTACTCACACCTTC | CASSAYRATTPALFTHTF
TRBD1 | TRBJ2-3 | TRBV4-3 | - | TGCGCCAGCAGCCAGGACAGGGGGCGGCGGGAAGGCTTCACAGATACGCAGTATTTT | CASSQDRGRREGFTDTQYF
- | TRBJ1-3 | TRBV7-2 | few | TGTGCCAGCAGCTTTTTTCCCCCCCGTCTCATATATTTT | CASSFFPPRLIYF
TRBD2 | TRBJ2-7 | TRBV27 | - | TGTGCCAGCAGTAGGGGACTAGCGGGGGGCATCCCCTACGAGCAGTACTTC | CASSRGLAGGIPYEQYF
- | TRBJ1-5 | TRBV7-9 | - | TGTGCCAGCAGCTTAGGACCGGGGGGGCCCCAGCATTTT | CASSLGPGGPQHF
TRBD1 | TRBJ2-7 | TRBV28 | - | TGTGCCAGCAGTCACCCGACAGGGGGTTCCTACGAGCAGTACTTC | CASSHPTGGSYEQYF
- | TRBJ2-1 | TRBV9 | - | TGTGCCAGCAGCGCACCACCCCACGGGACAAACTACAATGAGCAGTTCTTC | CASSAPPHGTNYNEQFF
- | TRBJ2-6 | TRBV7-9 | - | TGTGCCAGCAGCCCTGGGCCCACGGGGGTCTCTGGGGCCAACGTCCTGACTTTC | CASSPGPTGVSGANVLTF
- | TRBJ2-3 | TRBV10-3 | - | TGTGCCATCAGCGTTGAGGGGGGGGCGGGGGATACGCAGTATTTT | CAISVEGGAGDTQYF
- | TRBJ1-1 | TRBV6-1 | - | TGTGCCAGCAGTGAAGCGCTTCCTATGAACACTGAAGCTTTCTTT | CASSEALPMNTEAFF
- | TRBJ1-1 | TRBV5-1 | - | TGCGCCAGCACCCTGGAGGCTGACACTGAAGCTTTCTTT | CASTLEADTEAFF
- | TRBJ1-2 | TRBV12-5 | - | TGTGCTAGTGGTTTGGTAGCGGGGGCGCCAACTGGCTACACCTTC | CASGLVAGAPTGYTF
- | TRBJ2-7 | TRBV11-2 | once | TGTGCCAGCAGCGACCGGGGGGCCTCCGGTTACGAGCAGTACTTC | CASSDRGASGYEQYF
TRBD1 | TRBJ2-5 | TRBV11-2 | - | TGTGCCAGCAGCCCCGGGACAGCTCAAGAGACCCAGTACTTC | CASSPGTAQETQYF
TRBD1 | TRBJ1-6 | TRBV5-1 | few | TGCGCCAGCAGCACCACAGGGGGCGCGAATTCACCCCTCCACTTT | CASSTTGGANSPLHF